This T cell receptor (beta chain) was sequenced during a study of cytomegalovirus exposure and HLA in healthy donors. The PCR had 60 Vbeta and 13 Jbeta primers. TCRdb's copy holds only in-frame clones and misses some; the assay was immunoSEQ multiplex PCR. Of 65,000 to 85,000 clones in the sample, 75% to 85% were seen once. Germline values: CDR1 KGHSH, CDR2 LQKENI. This CDR3 is built from 17 residues. The V gene end was trimmed by 6 bases and the J gene end by 0 bases; junction bases not matched to a gene: 8. What was sequenced was PBMCs. This chain links TRBV18 with TRBJ2-1; 10 bases match TRBD2. The sequence derives from a man aged 50 to 60 in good health and CMV-seropositive. The CDR3 bases are TGTGCCAGCTCTCTACTAGCGGGAACAATCTCCTACAATGAGCAGTTCTTC. Translated, it gives CASSLLAGTISYNEQFF.